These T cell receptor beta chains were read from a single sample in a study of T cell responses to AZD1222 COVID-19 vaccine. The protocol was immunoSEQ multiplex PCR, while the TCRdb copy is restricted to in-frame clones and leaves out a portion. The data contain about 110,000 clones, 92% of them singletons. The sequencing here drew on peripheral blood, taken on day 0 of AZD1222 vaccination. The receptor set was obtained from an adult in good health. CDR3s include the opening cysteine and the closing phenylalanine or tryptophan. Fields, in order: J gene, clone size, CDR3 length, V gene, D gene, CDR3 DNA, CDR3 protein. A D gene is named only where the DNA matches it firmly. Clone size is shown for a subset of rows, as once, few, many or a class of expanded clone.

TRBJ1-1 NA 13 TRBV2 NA TGTGCCAGCAGTTGGACAGAGTATACTGAAGCTTTCTTT CASSWTEYTEAFF
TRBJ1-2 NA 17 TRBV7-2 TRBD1 TGTGCCAGCAGCATCGAAGCGGGACAGGGGTTAAAGGAGGGCTACACCTTC CASSIEAGQGLKEGYTF
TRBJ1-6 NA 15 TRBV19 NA TGTGCCAGTAGTCCAGGGCAGGCCGGAAATTCACCCCTCCACTTT CASSPGQAGNSPLHF
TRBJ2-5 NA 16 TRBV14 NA TGTGCCAGCAGCCAAGGGTCTAGCCTCGCCCAAGAGACCCAGTACTTC CASSQGSSLAQETQYF
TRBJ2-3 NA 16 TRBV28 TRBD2 TGTGCCAGCAGTTCTCTGACGGGAGGGATACCAGATACGCAGTATTTT CASSSLTGGIPDTQYF
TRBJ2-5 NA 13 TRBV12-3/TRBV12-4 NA TGTGCCAGCACCACAGGGGGGGTAGAGACCCAGTACTTC CASTTGGVETQYF
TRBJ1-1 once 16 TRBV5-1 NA TGCGCCAGCAGCTTGAGGGGGTCCACCATGAACACTGAAGCTTTCTTT CASSLRGSTMNTEAFF
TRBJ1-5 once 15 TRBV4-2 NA TGTGCCAGCAGCCAAGATAACAGAGTGGGTCAGCCCCAGCATTTT CASSQDNRVGQPQHF
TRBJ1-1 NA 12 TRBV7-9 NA TGTGCCAGCAGCTTTACTTCCCCCCCCATACACTTT CASSFTSPPIHF
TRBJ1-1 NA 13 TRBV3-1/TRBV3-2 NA TGTGCCAGCAGCCAAGATCTGGACACTGAAGCTTTCTTT CASSQDLDTEAFF
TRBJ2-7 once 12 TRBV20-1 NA TGCAGTGCTAGTGGCGGCCCCTACGAGCAGTACTTC CSASGGPYEQYF
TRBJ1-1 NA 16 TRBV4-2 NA TGTGCCAGCAGCCAGGGATCTACTAAAATGAACACTGAAGCTTTCTTT CASSQGSTKMNTEAFF
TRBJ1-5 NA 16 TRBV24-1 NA TGTGCCACCAGTGAGGCAGGGGTAAGTAGCAATCAGCCCCAGCATTTT CATSEAGVSSNQPQHF
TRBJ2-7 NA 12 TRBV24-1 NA TGTGCCACCAGTGACCCCTGGGGAGAGCAGTACTTC CATSDPWGEQYF
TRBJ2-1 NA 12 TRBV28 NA TGTGCCAGCAGTTTAGGGCGCAATGAGCAGTTCTTC CASSLGRNEQFF
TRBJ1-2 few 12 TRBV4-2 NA TGTGCCAGCAGCCAAGAACTCGATGGCTACACCTTC CASSQELDGYTF
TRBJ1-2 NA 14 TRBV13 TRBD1 TGTGCCAGCAGCGACCGGACAGGGAACTATGGCTACACCTTC CASSDRTGNYGYTF
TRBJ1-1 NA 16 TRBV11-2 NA TGTGCCAGCAGCTTGGTCACAGGGTTGAGGAACACTGAAGCTTTCTTT CASSLVTGLRNTEAFF
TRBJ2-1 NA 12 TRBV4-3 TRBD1 TGCGCCAGCAGCCAAGAGTCAGGGGGTACGTTCTTC CASSQESGGTFF
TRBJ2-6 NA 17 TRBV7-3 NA TGTGCCAGCAGCTTAAGGCAGGTGTACTCTGGGGCCAACGTCCTGACTTTC CASSLRQVYSGANVLTF
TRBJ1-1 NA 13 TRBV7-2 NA TGTGCCAGCAGCTTCACAGAGAACACTGAAGCTTTCTTT CASSFTENTEAFF
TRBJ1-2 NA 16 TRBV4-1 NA TGCGCCAGCAGCCAAGATGGAGGACGGGAACTATGGGGCTACACCTTC CASSQDGGRELWGYTF
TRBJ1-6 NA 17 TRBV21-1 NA TGTGCCAGCAGCCCGAGGGACAGGGAAACCTATAATTCACCCCTCCACTTT CASSPRDRETYNSPLHF
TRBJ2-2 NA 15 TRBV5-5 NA TGTGCCAGCAGCTTCCTCCAGATTAACACCGGGGAGCTGTTTTTT CASSFLQINTGELFF
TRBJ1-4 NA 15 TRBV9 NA TGTGCCAGCAGCTCTTCCGGACAGTATAATGAAAAACTGTTTTTT CASSSSGQYNEKLFF
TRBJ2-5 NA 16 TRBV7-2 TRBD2 TGTGCCAGCAGCCCGGTAGGGCGGGGGGCGCAAGAGACCCAGTACTTC CASSPVGRGAQETQYF
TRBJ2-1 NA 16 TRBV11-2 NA TGTGCCAGCAGCTTAGCCCTCCTTCAGCGGTCCAATGAGCAGTTCTTC CASSLALLQRSNEQFF
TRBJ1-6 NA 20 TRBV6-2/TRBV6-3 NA TGTGCCAGCAGTTACAATCTCCTAACCTCAGCGAGCTCCTATAATTCACCCCTCCACTTT CASSYNLLTSASSYNSPLHF
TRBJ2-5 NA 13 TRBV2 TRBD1 TGTGCCAGCAGCGGCGGGACAGGGGAGACCCAGTACTTC CASSGGTGETQYF
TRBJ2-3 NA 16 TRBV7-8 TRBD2 TGTGCCAGCACCCTAAATGTAGCGGGAGACACAGATACGCAGTATTTT CASTLNVAGDTDTQYF
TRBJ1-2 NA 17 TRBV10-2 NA TGCGCCAGCAGTGAGTCTAACAGGAACGCGGATAGGTATGGCTACACCTTC CASSESNRNADRYGYTF
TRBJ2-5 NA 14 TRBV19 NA TGTGCCAGTAGTATCACAGGGGAGGTGGAGACCCAGTACTTC CASSITGEVETQYF
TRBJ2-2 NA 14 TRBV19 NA TGTGCCAGTAGTATTGCAGTGAACACCGGGGAGCTGTTTTTT CASSIAVNTGELFF
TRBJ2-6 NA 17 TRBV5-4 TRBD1 TGTGCCAGCAGCTTTGACAGGGGAGTGACTGGGGCCAACGTCCTGACTTTC CASSFDRGVTGANVLTF
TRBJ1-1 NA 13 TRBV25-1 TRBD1 TGTGCCAGCAGTCTTACGACAGGGGGTGAAGCTTTCTTT CASSLTTGGEAFF